The sample holds a few counts of the clone carrying this TCR beta chain. Its specificity is unknown. The sample is drawn from a study of shared clonotypes between healthy human individuals. Study-wide findings and caveats: Expectations were that clonotype sharing among donors would be affected by sequencing depth.

The healthy adult donors were HIV-negative and reported no recent acute infections or vaccinations. Once extracted for a subset, genomic DNA was divided evenly among several immunoSEQ plates. Using immunoSEQ multiplex PCR, the repertoire was profiled, and TCRdb retains in-frame clones only, with some absent. The top ten clones hold over 0.12% of a sample with about 2.4 million clones, 85% to 95% of them seen once. Trimming cost V 0 bases and J 10 bases, with 13 bases left between them. The CDR3 is made up of 13 amino acids. Per germline, CDR1 GTSNPN and CDR2 SVGIG (reference sequence). Sequencing was done on a sample of naive CD4+ T cells sorted from blood. Indicated subset: CD45RA+ positively selected. This receptor was identified in a man aged 18 to 29 in good health. The chain employs TRBV30 and TRBJ2-1, with D uncertain. The CDR3 DNA reads as TGTGCCTGGAGTGTAGGTCCTACCGGGGAGCAGTTCTTC. It specifies CAWSVGPTGEQFF.